The rows below give T cell receptor beta chains drawn from one sample of a study of blood T cells in healthy people across ages. One entry per CDR3 protein, called by TCRdb with MiXCR from the 5' RACE reads. The sample contains 730,000 or so distinct CDR3 sequences, about 40% of which appear only once. Sample: blood. The source is a woman aged 60-70 years in good health. Each CDR3 is given with its conserved first and last residue. The D gene is left open where the match is weak. Clone size is not always given. Where it is, it says once, few, many or a class for expanded clones.

j_gene,d_gene,v_gene,abundance,CDR3aa,CDR3nt
TRBJ2-5,NA,TRBV6-1,NA,CASSEAAGLERETQYF,TGTGCCAGCAGTGAAGCGGCAGGGCTGGAGAGAGAGACCCAGTACTTC
TRBJ2-3,NA,TRBV7-6,NA,CASSPYSVTADTQYF,TGTGCCAGCAGCCCTTATAGCGTAACAGCAGATACGCAGTATTTT
TRBJ2-7,TRBD1,TRBV27,NA,CASSSRDRISYEQYF,TGTGCCAGCAGCTCCAGGGACAGGATCTCCTACGAGCAGTACTTC
TRBJ2-7,NA,TRBV20-1,many,CSARVEGGTSYEQYF,TGCAGTGCTAGAGTGGAGGGAGGTACTTCATACGAGCAGTACTTC
TRBJ2-1,NA,TRBV7-9,NA,CASSLFGLDRNEQFF,TGTGCCAGCAGCTTATTTGGGCTAGATAGGAATGAGCAGTTCTTC
TRBJ2-1,TRBD2,TRBV9,NA,CASSVTSGSFYEQFF,TGTGCCAGCAGCGTGACTAGCGGGAGTTTCTATGAGCAGTTCTTC
TRBJ2-7,NA,TRBV7-3,few,CASSLGPGADYEQYF,TGTGCCAGCAGCTTAGGACCGGGGGCGGACTACGAGCAGTACTTC
TRBJ2-3,TRBD1,TRBV5-1,many,CASSFGQGSADTQYF,TGCGCCAGCAGCTTTGGACAGGGGTCCGCAGATACGCAGTATTTT
TRBJ2-5,TRBD2,TRBV20-1,NA,CSARDHSGRALETQYF,TGCAGTGCTAGAGATCACAGCGGGAGGGCCCTAGAGACCCAGTACTTC
TRBJ1-5,NA,TRBV20-1,many,CSAAGWDNQPQHF,TGCAGTGCTGCAGGCTGGGACAATCAGCCCCAGCATTTT
TRBJ2-2,NA,TRBV3-1,few,CASSQDPGSGELFF,TGTGCCAGCAGCCAAGACCCAGGGTCCGGGGAGCTGTTTTTT
TRBJ2-1,NA,TRBV7-9,NA,CAIPGSGGVQFF,TGTGCCATCCCAGGTTCTGGGGGTGTGCAGTTCTTC
TRBJ2-5,TRBD1,TRBV11-2,NA,CASSQTTGVEETQYF,TGTGCCAGCAGCCAGACGACAGGGGTTGAAGAGACCCAGTACTTC
TRBJ2-1,TRBD2,TRBV6-1,few,CASSSGTTPNEQFF,TGTGCCAGCAGTTCCGGGACTACCCCCAATGAGCAGTTCTTC
TRBJ2-1,NA,TRBV6-4,NA,CASSEGGGAIDEQFF,TGTGCCAGCAGTGAAGGGGGGGGGGCCATCGATGAGCAGTTCTTC
TRBJ2-1,TRBD2,TRBV2,many,CASSIRDYQFF,TGTGCCAGCAGTATTAGGGACTACCAGTTCTTC
TRBJ1-2,NA,TRBV4-1,NA,CASSQDRRAGYGYTF,TGCGCCAGCAGCCAAGACCGTCGGGCAGGGTATGGCTACACCTTC
TRBJ1-4,TRBD1,TRBV20-1,NA,CSAWGQAEKLFF,TGCAGTGCTTGGGGACAGGCGGAAAAACTGTTTTTT
TRBJ1-1,TRBD1,TRBV20-1,NA,CSATGTGNTEAFF,TGCAGTGCGACCGGGACAGGGAACACTGAAGCTTTCTTT
TRBJ2-7,NA,TRBV6-2/TRBV6-3,NA,CASSYSKLVSYNEQYF,TGTGCCAGCAGTTACTCGAAGCTAGTTTCCTACAATGAGCAGTACTTC
TRBJ2-5,TRBD2,TRBV4-2,once,CASSQDLASGSKTQYF,TGTGCCAGCAGCCAAGATCTTGCTAGCGGGAGTAAGACCCAGTACTTC
TRBJ2-7,TRBD2,TRBV5-5,NA,CASSFSPGGSYEQYF,TGTGCCAGCAGCTTCTCGCCCGGGGGGTCCTACGAGCAGTACTTC
TRBJ2-3,NA,TRBV5-1,NA,CASWGTATDTQYF,TGCGCCAGTTGGGGGACCGCTACAGATACGCAGTATTTT
TRBJ1-2,TRBD1,TRBV20-1,NA,CSAREGGDYGYTF,TGCAGTGCCCGGGAAGGGGGCGACTATGGCTACACCTTC
TRBJ2-4,NA,TRBV7-9,NA,CASSSGLGQAKNIQYF,TGTGCCAGCAGCTCGGGACTGGGACAGGCCAAAAACATTCAGTACTTC
TRBJ1-2,NA,TRBV18,NA,CASSPDSGGRFGYTF,TGTGCCAGCTCACCAGATAGCGGGGGGCGATTCGGCTACACCTTC
TRBJ2-3,NA,TRBV27,many,CASSPTFGGESKDTQYF,TGTGCCAGCAGTCCAACGTTTGGGGGAGAGTCGAAAGATACGCAGTATTTT
TRBJ1-2,NA,TRBV29-1,few,CSVDDRPHNYGYTF,TGCAGCGTCGACGACAGACCCCATAACTATGGCTACACCTTC
TRBJ2-1,NA,TRBV14,few,CASSRGRGQASEQFF,TGTGCCAGCAGCCGGGGAAGGGGCCAGGCTTCTGAGCAGTTCTTC
TRBJ2-5,NA,TRBV6-6,NA,CASSSRETLYQETQYF,TGTGCCAGCAGTTCCCGGGAGACCCTGTACCAAGAGACCCAGTACTTC
TRBJ1-5,NA,TRBV27,NA,CASSRIGTASNQPQHF,TGTGCCAGCAGTCGGATCGGGACCGCTAGCAATCAGCCCCAGCATTTT
TRBJ1-2,NA,TRBV2,NA,CASSEDGREIYGYTF,TGTGCCAGCAGTGAAGACGGCAGGGAGATTTATGGCTACACCTTC
TRBJ2-3,TRBD2,TRBV12-3/TRBV12-4,NA,CASSFLGLSTDTQYF,TGTGCCAGCAGTTTTCTGGGACTAAGCACAGATACGCAGTATTTT
TRBJ2-4,TRBD2,TRBV27,NA,CASSGEVPGGNIQYF,TGTGCCAGCAGTGGGGAGGTCCCGGGAGGAAACATTCAGTACTTC
TRBJ1-2,TRBD1,TRBV4-1,NA,CASIKTIVRGPSYGYTF,TGCGCCAGCATCAAGACGATAGTGAGGGGGCCAAGCTATGGCTACACCTTC
TRBJ2-1,NA,TRBV3-1,NA,CASSQNRWTYNEQFF,TGTGCCAGCAGCCAAAACAGGTGGACCTACAATGAGCAGTTCTTC
TRBJ1-2,TRBD1,TRBV14,few,CASSHRDRENYGYTF,TGTGCCAGCAGCCACCGGGACAGGGAGAACTATGGCTACACCTTC
TRBJ2-7,NA,TRBV20-1,few,CSATGGDYEQYF,TGCAGTGCTACGGGCGGGGACTACGAGCAGTACTTC
TRBJ2-2,NA,TRBV20-1,few,CSASATGQGGELFF,TGCAGTGCTAGCGCGACAGGCCAGGGAGGGGAGCTGTTTTTT
TRBJ1-5,NA,TRBV12-3/TRBV12-4,once,CASSWYSNQPQHF,TGTGCCAGCAGTTGGTATAGCAATCAGCCCCAGCATTTT
TRBJ2-7,NA,TRBV9,NA,CASSVVDSPNNEQYF,TGTGCCAGCAGCGTAGTGGACTCACCTAACAATGAGCAGTACTTC
TRBJ2-7,TRBD2,TRBV19,NA,CASRGTSGSSYEQYF,TGTGCCAGTAGGGGGACTAGCGGGAGCTCCTACGAGCAGTACTTC
TRBJ2-7,NA,TRBV27,few,CASSTTGSYEQYF,TGTGCCAGCAGTACCACAGGGTCCTACGAGCAGTACTTC
TRBJ1-2,NA,TRBV20-1,NA,CSASMLIGPYGYTF,TGCAGTGCTAGTATGCTGATAGGGCCCTATGGCTACACCTTC
TRBJ1-6,NA,TRBV9,NA,CASSVDTRGGDNSPLHF,TGTGCCAGCAGCGTCGACACAAGGGGAGGAGATAATTCACCCCTCCACTTT
TRBJ2-5,TRBD2,TRBV3-1,NA,CASSQGTSGVGETQYF,TGTGCCAGCAGCCAAGGGACTAGCGGGGTGGGAGAGACCCAGTACTTC
TRBJ2-3,TRBD2,TRBV20-1,few,CSARRASGLSTDTQYF,TGCAGTGCTAGAAGGGCTAGCGGGCTCAGCACAGATACGCAGTATTTT
TRBJ1-5,NA,TRBV10-3,once,CAISEQQGLGYQPQHF,TGTGCCATCAGTGAGCAACAGGGTCTGGGTTATCAGCCCCAGCATTTT
TRBJ2-3,TRBD2,TRBV6-2/TRBV6-3,few,CASSYSGLAGEGPDTQYF,TGTGCCAGCAGTTACTCCGGACTAGCGGGAGAAGGCCCAGATACGCAGTATTTT
TRBJ2-5,TRBD2,TRBV20-1,NA,CSASWELAGGGETQYF,TGCAGTGCTAGCTGGGAGCTAGCGGGGGGCGGAGAGACCCAGTACTTC
TRBJ2-7,TRBD2,TRBV27,few,CASRDLGLAGVEQYF,TGTGCCAGCAGGGACCTGGGACTAGCGGGAGTCGAGCAGTACTTC
TRBJ2-2,NA,TRBV5-1,NA,CASSQTHGTGELFF,TGCGCCAGCAGCCAAACTCACGGCACCGGGGAGCTGTTTTTT
TRBJ2-2,TRBD2,TRBV7-3,NA,CASSHGGRRTGELFF,TGTGCCAGCAGCCACGGCGGGAGGAGGACCGGGGAGCTGTTTTTT
TRBJ1-5,NA,TRBV9,NA,CASSVGDQPQHF,TGTGCCAGCAGCGTAGGTGATCAGCCCCAGCATTTT
TRBJ1-5,TRBD1,TRBV20-1,once,CGARAVGGEYQPQHF,TGCGGTGCTAGAGCGGTAGGGGGCGAATATCAGCCCCAGCATTTT
TRBJ2-1,TRBD2,TRBV6-2/TRBV6-3,NA,CASRPPGLASHF,TGTGCCAGCAGGCCTCCGGGACTAGCCTCCCACTTC
TRBJ2-7,TRBD2,TRBV3-1,NA,CASSFDFGGYEQYF,TGTGCCAGCAGCTTCGATTTCGGGGGGTACGAGCAGTACTTC
TRBJ2-5,NA,TRBV20-1,once,CSASASLGLGVGEQYF,TGCAGTGCTAGTGCCTCCCTAGGACTCGGGGTAGGGGAGCAGTACTTC
TRBJ2-7,TRBD1,TRBV3-1,few,CASSLPGQVYEQYF,TGTGCCAGCAGCCTTCCGGGACAGGTGTACGAGCAGTACTTC
TRBJ2-3,NA,TRBV6-1,few,CASSARASSDTQYF,TGTGCCAGCAGTGCCAGGGCTAGTTCAGATACGCAGTATTTT